These T cell receptor beta chains were read from a single sample in a study of PD-1 blockade in classical Hodgkin lymphoma. The repertoire was sequenced with immunoSEQ multiplex PCR; TCRdb's copy has only in-frame clones and lacks some. The sample includes around 10,000 clones, over 80% of them seen just once. The input for sequencing was CD4+ T cells from blood, taken before the fourth cycle of nivolumab. Source of these receptors: a human donor with classical Hodgkin lymphoma. Each CDR3 is given with its conserved first and last residue. Fields, in order: clone size, D gene, J gene, V gene, CDR3 protein, CDR3 DNA. D genes are given only for firm matches. Size is omitted from some rows. Given values are once, few, many or a class for expanded clones.

>few|NA|TRBJ2-5|TRBV5-1
CASRKTTSMAAETQYF
TGCGCCAGCAGAAAGACGACAAGTATGGCAGCCGAGACCCAGTACTTC
>NA|TRBD1|TRBJ1-5|TRBV10-3
CAISERDRSAQHF
TGTGCCATCAGTGAGAGGGACAGGTCGGCCCAGCATTTT
>NA|NA|TRBJ2-3|TRBV4-3
CASSPSGADTQYF
TGCGCCAGCAGCCCCTCGGGAGCAGATACGCAGTATTTT
>NA|NA|TRBJ2-3|TRBV11-2
CASSFLHKSPDTQYF
TGTGCCAGCAGCTTTTTGCATAAAAGCCCAGATACGCAGTATTTT
>NA|TRBD1|TRBJ1-6|TRBV27
CACKGTDNSPLHF
TGTGCCTGCAAGGGGACAGATAATTCACCCCTCCACTTT
>NA|NA|TRBJ1-4|TRBV2
CASSEWGGGANEKLFF
TGTGCCAGCAGTGAATGGGGGGGTGGCGCTAATGAAAAACTGTTTTTT
>NA|NA|TRBJ1-5|TRBV19
CASSRGMDGNQPQHF
TGTGCCAGTAGTAGGGGGATGGATGGCAATCAGCCCCAGCATTTT
>NA|NA|TRBJ2-7|TRBV7-9
CASSPDAYEQYF
TGTGCCAGCAGCCCGGACGCCTACGAGCAGTACTTC
>NA|TRBD1|TRBJ2-7|TRBV7-9
CASSLAGQVYEQYF
TGTGCCAGCAGCTTAGCGGGACAGGTCTACGAGCAGTACTTC
>NA|NA|TRBJ2-3|TRBV30
CAWSGGLPTDTQYF
TGTGCCTGGAGCGGGGGTTTGCCCACAGATACGCAGTATTTT
>NA|NA|TRBJ1-2|TRBV4-3
CASSQVSIGVNYGYTF
TGCGCCAGCAGCCAAGTCTCGATAGGGGTTAACTATGGCTACACCTTC
>NA|NA|TRBJ1-3|TRBV19
CASTNPGLLAGNTIYF
TGTGCCAGTACCAATCCGGGACTGCTGGCTGGAAACACCATATATTTT
>NA|NA|TRBJ2-7|TRBV20-1
CSASLNEQYF
TGCAGTGCTAGTTTAAATGAGCAGTACTTC
>once|TRBD1|TRBJ1-1|TRBV27
CASSPGGWNTEAFF
TGTGCCAGCAGCCCAGGGGGTTGGAACACTGAAGCTTTCTTT
>few|NA|TRBJ1-2|TRBV7-2
CASSVEGFGYTF
TGTGCCAGCAGTGTAGAAGGTTTCGGCTACACCTTC
>NA|NA|TRBJ1-3|TRBV18
CASSDQGGSGNTIYF
TGTGCCAGCTCCGACCAAGGGGGATCTGGAAACACCATATATTTT
>few|NA|TRBJ2-1|TRBV19
CASTIGEGIGEQFF
TGTGCCAGTACCATAGGTGAGGGGATCGGTGAGCAGTTCTTC